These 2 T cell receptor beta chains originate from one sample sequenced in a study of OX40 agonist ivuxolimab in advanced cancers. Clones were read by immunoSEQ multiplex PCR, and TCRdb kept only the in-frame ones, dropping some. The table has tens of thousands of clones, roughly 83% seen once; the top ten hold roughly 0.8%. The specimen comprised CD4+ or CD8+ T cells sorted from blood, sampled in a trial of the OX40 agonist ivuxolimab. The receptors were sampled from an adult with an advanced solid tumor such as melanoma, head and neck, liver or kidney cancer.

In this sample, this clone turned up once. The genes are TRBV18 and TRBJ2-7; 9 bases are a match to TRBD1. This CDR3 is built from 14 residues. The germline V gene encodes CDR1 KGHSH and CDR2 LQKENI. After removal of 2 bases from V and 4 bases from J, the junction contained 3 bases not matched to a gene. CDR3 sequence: CASSPGTGLYEQYF. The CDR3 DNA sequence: TGTGCCAGCTCACCAGGGACAGGGCTTTACGAGCAGTACTTC.

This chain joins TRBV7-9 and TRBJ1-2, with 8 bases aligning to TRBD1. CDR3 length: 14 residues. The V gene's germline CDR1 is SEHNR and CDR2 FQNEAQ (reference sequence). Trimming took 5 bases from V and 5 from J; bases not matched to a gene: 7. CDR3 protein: CASSLTQGAYGYTF. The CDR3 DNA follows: TGTGCCAGCAGCCTAACGCAGGGGGCGTATGGCTACACCTTC.